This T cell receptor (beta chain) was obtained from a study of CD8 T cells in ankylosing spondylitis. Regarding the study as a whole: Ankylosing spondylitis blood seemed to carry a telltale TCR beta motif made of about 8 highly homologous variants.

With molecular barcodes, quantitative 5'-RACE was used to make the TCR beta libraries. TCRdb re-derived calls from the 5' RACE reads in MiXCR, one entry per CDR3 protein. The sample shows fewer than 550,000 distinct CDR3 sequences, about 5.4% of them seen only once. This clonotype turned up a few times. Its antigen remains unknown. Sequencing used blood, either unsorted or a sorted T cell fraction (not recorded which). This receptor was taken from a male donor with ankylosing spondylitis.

The CDR3 nucleotides read TGTGCCAGCAGTTTCCCGTTTCGGAAAGAGAACACAGATACGCAGTATTTT. Its protein product is CASSFPFRKENTDTQYF. The chain combines TRBV28 with TRBJ2-3; no clear D. The ends were cut back, 3 bases at V and 2 bases at J, with 18 bases in the middle. From germline, CDR1 is MDHEN and CDR2 SYDVKM. CDR3 length: 17 amino acids.